This paragraph reports one T cell receptor (beta chain). Participants spanned ages roughly 18 to 95 years and resided in about two dozen US areas. These data come from a study of blood T cell repertoires in COVID-19. Study summary: Donors in the United States, Italy and Spain gave samples during acute or convalescent COVID-19. T cells, B-cell-depleted T cells, or PBMCs provided the cDNA or gDNA that served as material.

In the original workflow: Amplifying reference gene primers gave estimates of nucleated cell counts. Data came from immunoSEQ multiplex PCR; TCRdb stores just in-frame clones and leaves some out. Clonal size and the V and J genes are those of that table, whereas D and trimming came from the DNA. The sample has fewer than 300,000 clones, about 89% seen once. The CDR3 loop spans 19 amino acids. The germline CDR1 and CDR2 sequences are SGHRS and YFSETQ. V lost 5 bases to trimming and J lost 0 bases; unmatched junction nucleotides: 11. The gene calls are TRBV5-1 and TRBJ1-4; 12 bases map to TRBD1. The sample comprised PBMCs or T cells enriched from blood (not recorded which). This sequence originates from a man between 40 and 49 years old who had recovered from COVID-19. The chain's CDR3 is CASRPRDRGRYSTNEKLFF. In nucleotides, the CDR3 is TGCGCCAGCAGACCTAGGGACAGGGGGCGATACTCAACTAATGAAAAACTGTTTTTT. Using reference TRBV5-1 and TRBJ1-4 for the parts outside the CDR3, the full variable domain is KAGVTQTPRYLIKTRGQQVTLSCSPISGHRSVSWYQQTPGQGLQFLFEYFSETQRNKGNFPGRFSGRQFSNSRSEMNVSTLELGDSALYLCASRPRDRGRYSTNEKLFFGSGTQLSVL.